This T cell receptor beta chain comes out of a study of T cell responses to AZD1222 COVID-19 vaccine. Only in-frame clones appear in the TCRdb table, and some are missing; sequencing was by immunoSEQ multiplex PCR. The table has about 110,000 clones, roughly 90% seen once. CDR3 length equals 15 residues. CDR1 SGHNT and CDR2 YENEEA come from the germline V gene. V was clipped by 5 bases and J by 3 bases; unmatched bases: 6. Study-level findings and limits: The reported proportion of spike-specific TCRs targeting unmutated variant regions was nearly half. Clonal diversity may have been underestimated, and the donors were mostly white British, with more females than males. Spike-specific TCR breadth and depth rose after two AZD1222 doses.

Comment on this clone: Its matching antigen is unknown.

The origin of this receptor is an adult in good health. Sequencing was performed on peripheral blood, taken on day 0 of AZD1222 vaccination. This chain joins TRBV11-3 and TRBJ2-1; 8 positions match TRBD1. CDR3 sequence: CASSVQGVNYNEQFF. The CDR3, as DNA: TGTGCCAGCAGCGTACAGGGGGTAAACTACAATGAGCAGTTCTTC.